Each of the 6 T cell receptor beta chains below was sequenced from the same sample in a study of cytomegalovirus exposure and HLA in healthy donors. The PCR used 60 Vbeta and 13 Jbeta primers. Profiled with immunoSEQ multiplex PCR; TCRdb holds only in-frame clones, not every one. The table lists approximately 69,000 clones, about 76% of them singletons. Material for sequencing was PBMCs. The receptors were sampled from a young man in good health and CMV-seronegative.

The chain uses TRBV27 and TRBJ2-2; the match to TRBD1 covers 7 bases. This CDR3 is 17 amino acids long. CDR1 is MNHEY and CDR2 is SMNVEV in the germline V gene (reference sequence). With V trimmed by 1 base and J by 3 bases, 8 bases remained unmatched. The CDR3 spells CASSLFPTGWDTGELFF. The CDR3 nucleotides are TGTGCCAGCAGTTTATTCCCGACAGGGTGGGACACCGGGGAGCTGTTTTTT.

The V and J genes are TRBV4-1 and TRBJ2-1; D is perhaps TRBD2 (6 bases). V lost 0 bases and J lost 2, with 8 bases in between. Germline V gene sequence: CDR1 MGHRA, CDR2 YSYEKL. The CDR3 covers 15 residues. CDR3 amino acids: CASSQDLATYNEQFF. The CDR3, as DNA: TGCGCCAGCAGCCAAGATCTAGCGACCTACAATGAGCAGTTCTTC.

The chain recombines TRBV5-4 with TRBJ1-3; D is undetermined. The J call may be incorrect, as the DNA end agrees better with TRBJ2-2. CDR3 length: 13 residues. Germline CDR1 reads SGHNT; CDR2 reads YYREEE (reference sequence). The CDR3 is CASSLVGPGELFF. The CDR3 coding sequence is TGTGCCAGCAGCTTGGTGGGCCCCGGGGAGCTGTTTTTT.

This clone was observed a handful of times. This chain uses TRBV10-3 with TRBJ1-1, with 9 bases identical to TRBD1. V gave up 10 bases and J gave up 1 base; unmatched junction bases: 4. The CDR3 covers 13 residues. The germline CDR1 and CDR2 sequences are ENHRY and SYGVKD. The CDR3 coding sequence is TGTGCCACCCGGACAGGGGCGAACACTGAAGCTTTCTTT. Its translation: CATRTGANTEAFF.

The chain couples TRBV9 to TRBJ2-1; TRBD2 matches 12 bases. Trimming at V came to 0 bases and at J to 8 bases, leaving 3 bases not matched to a gene. CDR1 SGDLS and CDR2 YYNGEE come from the germline V gene. The CDR3 totals 15 residues. The CDR3 spells CASSVDLAGGHEQFF. The DNA of the CDR3 is TGTGCCAGCAGCGTAGATCTAGCGGGGGGGCATGAGCAGTTCTTC.

This chain links TRBV5-4 with TRBJ2-7, with D possibly matching TRBD2 (5 bases). The germline V and J ends were trimmed by 3 bases and 7 bases, with 20 bases remaining between them. The CDR3 covers 15 residues. The germline CDR1 and CDR2 sequences are SGHNT and YYREEE (reference sequence). The CDR3 DNA follows: TGTGCCAGCAGCTGGCAGCCGGGATTAAACTGGGAGCAGTACTTC. It yields the protein CASSWQPGLNWEQYF.